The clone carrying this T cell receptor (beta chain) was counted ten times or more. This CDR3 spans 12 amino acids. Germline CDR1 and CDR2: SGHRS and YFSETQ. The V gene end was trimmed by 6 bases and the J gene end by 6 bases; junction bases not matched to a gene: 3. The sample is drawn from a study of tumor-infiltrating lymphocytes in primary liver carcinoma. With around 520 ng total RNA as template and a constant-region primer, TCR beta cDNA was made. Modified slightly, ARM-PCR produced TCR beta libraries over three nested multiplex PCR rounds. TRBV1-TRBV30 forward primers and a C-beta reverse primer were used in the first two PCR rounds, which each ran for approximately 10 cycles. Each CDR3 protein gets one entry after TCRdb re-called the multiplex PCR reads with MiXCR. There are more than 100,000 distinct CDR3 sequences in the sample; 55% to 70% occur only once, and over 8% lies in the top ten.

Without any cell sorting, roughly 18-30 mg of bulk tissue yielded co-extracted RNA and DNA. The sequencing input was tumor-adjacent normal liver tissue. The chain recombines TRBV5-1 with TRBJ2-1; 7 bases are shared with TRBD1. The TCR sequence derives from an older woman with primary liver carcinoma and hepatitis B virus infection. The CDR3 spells CASTTGVNEQFF. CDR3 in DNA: TGCGCCAGCACCACAGGGGTCAATGAGCAGTTCTTC.